This is a list of T cell receptor beta chains from one sample in a study of vaccination and CD4 T cells after COVID-19. No cognate antigen is known for these TCRs. One entry per CDR3 protein, called by TCRdb with MiXCR from the PCR reads. The sample yields 15,000 to 20,000 distinct CDR3 sequences, about 50% seen once. This material consisted of CD4+ T cells from blood, cultured in vitro, taken before SARS-CoV-2 vaccination. Receptor source: a human donor who had recovered from COVID-19. Each CDR3 is given with its conserved first and last residue. A D gene is named only where the DNA matches it firmly. Where a row states a size, it is once, few, many or the class of an expanded clone; other rows omit it.

abundance: few
v_gene: TRBV19
j_gene: TRBJ1-5
d_gene: TRBD1
CDR3aa: CASGGTGNQPQHF
CDR3nt: TGTGCCAGCGGAGGGACAGGGAATCAGCCCCAGCATTTT

abundance: NA
v_gene: TRBV2
j_gene: TRBJ2-4
d_gene: NA
CDR3aa: CGWFGGQEAKNIQYF
CDR3nt: TGTGGATGGTTCGGGGGGCAAGAGGCCAAAAACATTCAGTACTTC

abundance: NA
v_gene: TRBV7-8
j_gene: TRBJ2-3
d_gene: NA
CDR3aa: CVSSRRQELNTDTQYF
CDR3nt: TGTGTCAGCAGCCGTCGGCAGGAATTAAACACAGATACGCAGTATTTT

abundance: NA
v_gene: TRBV6-1
j_gene: TRBJ1-6
d_gene: NA
CDR3aa: CASREGRGDNSPLHF
CDR3nt: TGTGCCAGCAGAGAAGGGAGGGGGGATAATTCACCCCTCCACTTT

abundance: few
v_gene: TRBV27
j_gene: TRBJ1-1
d_gene: NA
CDR3aa: CASSPKGGRTEAFF
CDR3nt: TGTGCCAGCAGCCCTAAGGGGGGGAGGACTGAAGCTTTCTTT

abundance: NA
v_gene: TRBV5-1
j_gene: TRBJ2-5
d_gene: NA
CDR3aa: CASSSTRNQETQYF
CDR3nt: TGCGCCAGCAGCTCCACTAGAAACCAAGAGACCCAGTACTTC

abundance: NA
v_gene: TRBV7-2
j_gene: TRBJ2-2
d_gene: TRBD2
CDR3aa: CASSRTTSGRNTGELFF
CDR3nt: TGTGCCAGCAGCCGAACGACTAGCGGGAGGAACACCGGGGAGCTGTTTTTT

abundance: few
v_gene: TRBV28
j_gene: TRBJ1-5
d_gene: NA
CDR3aa: CASNPGDADNQPQHF
CDR3nt: TGTGCCAGTAACCCAGGGGATGCGGACAATCAGCCCCAGCATTTT

abundance: few
v_gene: TRBV28
j_gene: TRBJ2-2
d_gene: TRBD1
CDR3aa: CASKGTGITTGELFF
CDR3nt: TGTGCCAGCAAGGGGACAGGGATTACTACCGGGGAGCTGTTTTTT

abundance: NA
v_gene: TRBV10-3
j_gene: TRBJ2-1
d_gene: TRBD2
CDR3aa: CAISQTSGRASEQFF
CDR3nt: TGTGCCATCAGCCAGACTAGCGGGAGGGCCTCTGAGCAGTTCTTC

abundance: NA
v_gene: TRBV7-2
j_gene: TRBJ2-7
d_gene: TRBD1
CDR3aa: CASSPYRGDEQYF
CDR3nt: TGTGCCAGCAGCCCCTACAGGGGCGACGAGCAGTACTTC

abundance: NA
v_gene: TRBV7-9
j_gene: TRBJ1-1
d_gene: NA
CDR3aa: CASSLSLTEAFF
CDR3nt: TGTGCCAGCAGCTTATCTCTGACTGAAGCTTTCTTT

abundance: NA
v_gene: TRBV12-3/TRBV12-4
j_gene: TRBJ2-5
d_gene: NA
CDR3aa: CASSFWQGPVFQETQYF
CDR3nt: TGTGCCAGCAGTTTCTGGCAGGGCCCCGTATTCCAAGAGACCCAGTACTTC

abundance: few
v_gene: TRBV28
j_gene: TRBJ1-5
d_gene: NA
CDR3aa: CASSATTRYIQHF
CDR3nt: TGTGCCAGCAGTGCAACGACGCGCTACATCCAGCATTTT

abundance: NA
v_gene: TRBV10-2
j_gene: TRBJ2-2
d_gene: TRBD1
CDR3aa: CAIDDRENTGELFF
CDR3nt: TGCGCCATCGACGACAGGGAGAACACCGGGGAGCTGTTTTTT

abundance: NA
v_gene: TRBV27
j_gene: TRBJ2-5
d_gene: TRBD2
CDR3aa: CASRTSGRARTQYF
CDR3nt: TGTGCCAGCAGGACTAGCGGGAGGGCGAGGACCCAGTACTTC

abundance: NA
v_gene: TRBV20-1
j_gene: TRBJ2-5
d_gene: NA
CDR3aa: CSARSNSQETQYF
CDR3nt: TGCAGTGCTAGATCTAACAGCCAAGAGACCCAGTACTTC

abundance: few
v_gene: TRBV29-1
j_gene: TRBJ1-2
d_gene: NA
CDR3aa: CSVEAPNGQDFYGYTF
CDR3nt: TGCAGCGTTGAGGCCCCGAACGGCCAGGATTTCTATGGCTACACCTTC